Sequencing of this T cell receptor beta chain was carried out in a study of blood T cell repertoires in COVID-19. Study-wide context: Material from acute and convalescent COVID-19 was sourced from the United States, Italy and Spain. Sources were T cells, B-cell-depleted T cells, or PBMCs; the material itself was cDNA or gDNA.

Germline values: CDR1 SGHTA, CDR2 FQGTGA. Trimming removed 6 bases from V and 1 base from J, with 9 bases in between. The CDR3 spans 13 residues. Assignment of participants to cohorts was predicated upon participant-reported clinical history. Method: immunoSEQ multiplex PCR; TCRdb's copy keeps in-frame clones and lacks some. The sample consists of some 180,000 clones, over 80% of them appearing once. Sequencing was carried out using PBMCs or T cells enriched from blood (not recorded which). The sequence derives from a young woman who had been exposed to COVID-19. The chain recombines TRBV7-3 with TRBJ1-1; D perhaps matches TRBD1 (6 bases). CDR3 sequence (DNA): TGTGCCAGCAGTTCGGACAGGAACACTGAAGCTTTCTTT. It specifies CASSSDRNTEAFF.